The following is a T cell receptor (beta chain) sequence with its context. The target antigen is unknown. These data are taken from a study of human T cells and chemical hapten exposure. Study summary: A patient group, mainly female, showed alopecia areata, totalis or universalis. Study conclusions and caveats: The formation of large CDR3 similarity clusters by expanded TCRs significantly exceeded that of controls.

CDR1 is ENHRY and CDR2 is SYGVKD in the germline V gene. The length of the CDR3 is 15 residues. With V trimmed by 4 bases and J by 5 bases, 8 bases remained unmatched. Time point here: patch test 3, about 24 weeks after DPC sensitization. Specified treatment: therapeutic diphenylcyclopropenone sensitization with weekly scalp DPC. Every patch test was put on after a blood sample was taken. Library preparation tagged each individual cDNA molecule with a unique molecular identifier. In TCRdb, the RACE reads were re-called with MiXCR into one record per CDR3 protein. The sample has some 110,000 distinct CDR3 sequences, 11% seen once.

The receptor was derived from a woman aged 50 to 60 with alopecia areata. Some clones in this sample may be carry-over from other donors' samples. The specimen comprised whole blood, sampled in connection with sensitization to the hapten diphenylcyclopropenone (DPC). This chain joins TRBV10-3 and TRBJ2-3; TRBD2 agrees at 8 bases. The CDR3 nucleotides are TGTGCCATCAGTGGCCCCGGGACTAGTATAGATACGCAGTATTTT. Amino acids: CAISGPGTSIDTQYF.